This entry concerns a single T cell receptor beta chain. This entry is derived from a study of control samples from healthy donors and cancer patients. The method was immunoSEQ multiplex PCR; TCRdb's version includes in-frame clones alone and lacks a portion of them. The sample consists of about 250,000 clones, almost 85% of them appearing once. Germline V lookup: CDR1 KGHSH, CDR2 LQKENI. V was shortened by 2 bases and J by 0 bases, with 7 bases between the two germline ends. This CDR3 comprises 14 residues. The chain recombines TRBV18 with TRBJ1-1; D unclear. Sequences were obtained from PBMCs. This TCR was recovered from a woman in her sixties or seventies with lung cancer. The CDR3: CASSPGSLNTEAFF. DNA of the CDR3: TGTGCCAGCTCACCAGGTAGCCTGAACACTGAAGCTTTCTTT.